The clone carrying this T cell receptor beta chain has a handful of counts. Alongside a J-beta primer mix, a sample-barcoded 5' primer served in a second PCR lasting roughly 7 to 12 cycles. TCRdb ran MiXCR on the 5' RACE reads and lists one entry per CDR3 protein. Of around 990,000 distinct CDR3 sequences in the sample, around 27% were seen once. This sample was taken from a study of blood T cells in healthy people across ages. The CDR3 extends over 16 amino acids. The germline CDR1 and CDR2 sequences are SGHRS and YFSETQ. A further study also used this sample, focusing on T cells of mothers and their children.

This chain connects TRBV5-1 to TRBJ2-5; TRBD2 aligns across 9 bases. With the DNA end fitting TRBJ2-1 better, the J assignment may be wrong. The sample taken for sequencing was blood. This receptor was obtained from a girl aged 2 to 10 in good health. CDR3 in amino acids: CASSFFSGSRNNEQFF. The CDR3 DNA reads TGCGCCAGCAGCTTCTTTAGCGGGAGTAGAAACAATGAGCAGTTCTTC.